The 14 T cell receptor beta chains in this list originate from one sample, sequenced in a study of blood T cells in healthy people across ages. It was with a sample-barcoded 5' primer and a J-beta primer mix that a second PCR of roughly 7 to 12 cycles was run. TCRdb redid the calling of the 5' RACE reads with MiXCR, one entry per CDR3 protein. The sample includes about 500,000 distinct CDR3 sequences, less than 25% seen only once; the top ten take 7.5% to 9%. The same sample was also used in a study of T cells of mothers and their children.

Sample: blood. The receptors were gathered from a boy aged 10-17 years in good health.

This clonotype was seen once. The chain combines TRBV12-3 or TRBV12-4 with TRBJ1-5; D remains ambiguous. Trimming cost V 0 bases and J 7 bases, with 4 bases left between them. The CDR3 covers 12 residues. CDR3 residues: CASSLATQPQHF. CDR3 sequence (DNA): TGTGCCAGCAGTTTAGCTACACAGCCCCAGCATTTT.

The chain uses TRBV12-3 or TRBV12-4 and TRBJ2-2, with D perhaps matching TRBD1 (6 bases). Trimming took off 6 bases at V and 0 bases at J, with 8 bases between the two ends. There are 14 residues in the CDR3. CDR3 DNA sequence: TGTGCCAGCAGCGAGGGGGCGAACACCGGGGAGCTGTTTTTT. It yields the protein CASSEGANTGELFF.

CDR3 sequence reads: CASRDLRAGGTQYF. CDR3 in DNA: TGTGCCAGCAGGGACTTGCGGGCTGGGGGGACCCAGTACTTC. V is TRBV7-2 and J is TRBJ2-5; TRBD1 or TRBD2 may be the D gene (5 bases each). The length of the CDR3 is 14 residues. Germline assignment: CDR1 SGHTA and CDR2 FQGNSA. The ends were cut back, 6 bases at V and 7 bases at J, with 18 bases in the middle.

J is TRBJ2-3 and V is TRBV25-1; D gene uncertain. Between the trimmed V and J ends, which lost 5 bases and 2 bases, there was a span of 5 bases. Germline V lookup: CDR1 MGHDK, CDR2 SYGVNS. The CDR3 consists of 12 residues. Written as DNA, the CDR3 is TGTGCCAGCAGTATACTCACAGATACGCAGTATTTT. Protein product: CASSILTDTQYF.

This clonotype was observed a handful of times. V and J are TRBV20-1 and TRBJ2-3; 16 bases are shared with TRBD2. In germline, CDR1 is DFQATT, CDR2 SNEGSKA (reference sequence). This CDR3 is 17 amino acids long. The trim removed 6 bases at V and 4 bases at J, leaving 10 bases unmatched. CDR3 protein: CSASPGTSGGAADTQYF. In DNA, the CDR3 is TGCAGTGCCTCCCCCGGGACTAGCGGGGGGGCCGCAGATACGCAGTATTTT.

This chain connects TRBV28 to TRBJ2-5; unclear D gene. Trimming cost V 8 bases and J 2 bases, with 24 bases left between them. Germline CDR1 is MDHEN and CDR2 is SYDVKM. The CDR3 has 17 amino acids. The CDR3 protein is CASPLGLVQAIQETQYF. The CDR3 coding sequence is TGTGCCAGCCCTCTAGGCCTCGTGCAGGCGATACAAGAGACCCAGTACTTC.

The table lists this clonotype with a few counts. The chain joins TRBV12-5 to TRBJ2-2; TRBD2 agrees at 13 bases. This CDR3 spans 17 amino acids. After removal of 6 bases from V and 4 bases from J, the junction contained 8 bases not matched to a gene. Germline CDR1 LGHNT, CDR2 FRNRAP. The CDR3 sequence: CASGEEGLAGVTGELFF. In nucleotides, the CDR3 is TGTGCTAGTGGAGAGGAAGGACTAGCGGGAGTCACCGGGGAGCTGTTTTTT.

The V gene is TRBV7-2, the J gene TRBJ2-1, with 9 bases fitting TRBD2. Per the germline V gene, CDR1 is SGHTA and CDR2 is FQGNSA. Trimming took 5 bases from V and 1 from J; bases not matched to a gene: 6. This CDR3 is built from 16 residues. CDR3 nucleotides: TGTGCCAGCAGCGCAAAAACTAGCGGGTCCTACAATGAGCAGTTCTTC. Its protein is CASSAKTSGSYNEQFF. The full variable domain, rest sourced from reference TRBV7-2 and TRBJ2-1, is GAGVSQSPSNKVTEKGKDVELRCDPISGHTALYWYRQSLGQGLEFLIYFQGNSAPDKSGLPSDRFSAERTGGSVSTLTIQRTQQEDSAVYLCASSAKTSGSYNEQFFGPGTRLTVL.

V and J are TRBV5-1 and TRBJ2-5; D unresolved. Germline V gives CDR1 SGHRS, CDR2 YFSETQ. The CDR3 spans 13 residues. Trimming took off 2 bases at V and 0 bases at J, with 5 bases between the two ends. CDR3: CASSLSYQETQYF. The DNA of the CDR3 is TGCGCCAGCAGCTTAAGTTACCAAGAGACCCAGTACTTC.

This clonotype has only a few counts. The chain employs TRBV3-1 and TRBJ2-5; TRBD2 might be the D (5 bases). V dropped 3 bases and J dropped 2 bases, with 13 bases sitting between them. This CDR3 is 15 amino acids long. Germline-derived CDR1 and CDR2 are LGHDT and YNNKEL (reference sequence). CDR3: CASSQSIATQETQYF. Written as DNA, the CDR3 is TGTGCCAGCAGCCAGTCGATAGCGACGCAAGAGACCCAGTACTTC.

This clonotype was seen just once. At one boundary the junction diverges from the germline segment, which might be a read error. This chain uses TRBV12-3 or TRBV12-4 with TRBJ2-5; perhaps TRBD2 as D (6 bases). TRBJ2-1 explains the end of the DNA better; the J call may be wrong. The CDR3 extends over 15 amino acids. As DNA, the CDR3 is TGTGCCAGCAGTTTAGGTCGGTCTAGCGCCAATGGGCAGTTCTTC. It is translated as CASSLGRSSANGQFF.

The gene calls are TRBV7-2 and TRBJ2-3, with 8 bases that match TRBD2. The germline gives CDR1 SGHTA, CDR2 FQGNSA. J was trimmed by 9 bases and V by 0 bases; bases with no gene match: 5. This CDR3 has 14 residues. The DNA of the CDR3 is TGTGCCAGCAGCTTAGCCGGGGGGGGGAGAACGCAGTATTTT. This codes for CASSLAGGGRTQYF.

This chain connects TRBV29-1 to TRBJ2-2; 10 positions match TRBD1. Per germline, CDR1 SQVTM and CDR2 ANQGSEA. Trimming at V came to 1 base and at J to 4 bases, leaving 6 bases not matched to a gene. The CDR3 consists of 16 residues. CDR3 loop: CSVEVAGQGFTGELFF. The CDR3 bases are TGCAGCGTTGAAGTTGCGGGACAGGGGTTCACCGGGGAGCTGTTTTTT.

J is TRBJ1-2 and V is TRBV12-3 or TRBV12-4, with TRBD1 identical over 9 bases. The CDR3 spans 17 residues. Losses at the gene ends were 7 bases for V and 4 bases for J; bases not matched to a gene: 16. The CDR3 spells CASIPGDRADTSYGYTF. The CDR3 nucleotides read TGTGCCAGCATCCCTGGGGACAGGGCCGACACGTCCTATGGCTACACCTTC.